What follows is one TCR beta chain and its context. Its antigen is not known. The same CDR3 can be traced to other DNA sequences in this sample. The assay was immunoSEQ multiplex PCR, and TCRdb's table has in-frame clones only and misses some. The sample records about a million clones, roughly 80% being singletons. The record originates from a study of shared clonotypes between healthy human individuals. General study findings and limits: Owing to a small donor count, the genetic and exposure-history diversity represented was limited. Only blood underwent sampling, and tissue repertoires likely differ. Despite large depth, sorted-subset datasets appeared incompletely sequenced.

The sequenced sample was memory CD4+ T cells from PBMCs. Subset of the sample: CD45RA-negative fraction. This clonotype originated in a man aged 18 to 29 in good health. Some clones in this sample may be carry-over from other donors' samples.

The CDR3 spells CASSATGDYEQYF. The CDR3 nucleotides read TGTGCCAGCAGCGCGACAGGGGACTACGAGCAGTACTTC. The genes are TRBV9 and TRBJ2-7; 8 nucleotides agree with TRBD1. Germline lookup yields CDR1 SGDLS and CDR2 YYNGEE. There are 13 residues in the CDR3. The junction had 2 bases not matched to a gene; V was cut back by 3 bases and J by 3 bases.